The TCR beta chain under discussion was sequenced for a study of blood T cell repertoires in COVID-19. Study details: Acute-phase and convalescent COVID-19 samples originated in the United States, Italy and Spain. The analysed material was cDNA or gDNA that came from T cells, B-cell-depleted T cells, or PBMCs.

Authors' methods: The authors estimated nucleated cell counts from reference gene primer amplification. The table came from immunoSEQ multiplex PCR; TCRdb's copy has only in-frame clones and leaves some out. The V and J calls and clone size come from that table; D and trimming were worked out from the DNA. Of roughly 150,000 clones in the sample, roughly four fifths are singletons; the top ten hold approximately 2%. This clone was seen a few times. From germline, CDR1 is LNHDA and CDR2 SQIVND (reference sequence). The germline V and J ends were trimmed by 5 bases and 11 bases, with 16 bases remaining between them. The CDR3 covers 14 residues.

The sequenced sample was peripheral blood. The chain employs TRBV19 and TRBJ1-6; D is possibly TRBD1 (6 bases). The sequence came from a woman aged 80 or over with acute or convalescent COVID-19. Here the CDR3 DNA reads TGTGCCAGTAGTCGAGACCGGGACATAACACCCCTCCACTTT. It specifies CASSRDRDITPLHF.